The 23 T cell receptor beta chains below were found in one sample sequenced in a study of blood T cell repertoires in COVID-19 (dated by TCRdb to 2020 to 2022). The library was generated by the immunoSEQ multiplex PCR assay. Not all clones reach the TCRdb copy of this immuneACCESS table, which keeps in-frame sequences only. Checked studies attribute under half of the gap to unresolved V genes and leave the rest unexplained. The sample includes roughly 250,000 clones, with roughly 86% observed a single time. About 3.3% of the sample belongs to the ten largest clones. Sequenced material: PBMCs or T cells enriched from blood (not recorded which). The receptors shown here come from a woman aged 40 to 49 with acute COVID-19.

The chain has TRBV5-4 and TRBJ2-1; unclear D gene. The germline V gene encodes CDR1 SGHNT and CDR2 YYREEE (reference sequence). With 0 bases removed from V and 1 base from J, the gap between germline ends came to 8 bases. CDR3 length: 15 amino acids. The CDR3 sequence: CASSLGEVSYNEQFF. CDR3 coding DNA: TGTGCCAGCAGCTTGGGCGAAGTTTCCTACAATGAGCAGTTCTTC.

The rearrangement links TRBV7-9 to TRBJ2-1, with D perhaps matching TRBD2 (5 bases). V was trimmed by 5 bases and J by 4 bases, leaving 15 bases between them. CDR1 is SEHNR, CDR2 FQNEAQ, per germline (reference sequence). This CDR3 region has 15 residues. The CDR3 DNA sequence: TGTGCCAGCAGCGTTGAGGGCCGAACGTACAATGAGCAGTTCTTC. Protein: CASSVEGRTYNEQFF.

V usage is TRBV7-9 and J usage is TRBJ1-1, with TRBD1 matching 8 bases. This CDR3 is built from 14 residues. The germline V gene encodes CDR1 SEHNR and CDR2 FQNEAQ (reference sequence). V dropped 5 bases and J dropped 4; count of bases not matched to a gene: 6. CDR3 nucleotides: TGTGCCAGCAGCGCGACAGGGGTGGGCACTGAAGCTTTCTTT. As protein: CASSATGVGTEAFF.

V and J are TRBV27 and TRBJ2-1, with a weak D call TRBD1 (6 bases). Between the trimmed V and J ends, which lost 5 bases and 4 bases, there was a span of 15 bases. This CDR3 contains 15 residues. Germline loops: CDR1 MNHEY, CDR2 SMNVEV (reference sequence). This CDR3 reads CASSLTVGQYNEQFF. The CDR3 DNA is TGTGCCAGCAGTCTGACAGTTGGACAGTACAATGAGCAGTTCTTC.

V usage is TRBV5-1 and J usage is TRBJ2-5; D is perhaps TRBD2 (6 bases). The CDR3 is 15 residues long. Trimming removed 4 bases at V and 3 bases at J, with 16 bases between. Germline V lookup: CDR1 SGHRS, CDR2 YFSETQ. The CDR3 coding sequence is TGCGCCAGCAGCCCAACTCGGAGGAGGGAAGAGACCCAGTACTTC. Its protein product is CASSPTRRREETQYF.

This rearrangement joins TRBV29-1 to TRBJ2-7, with D possibly TRBD2 on 6 matching bases. Germline V gene lookup returns CDR1 SQVTM and CDR2 ANQGSEA. The CDR3 is made up of 13 amino acids. V was shortened by 7 bases and J by 0 bases, with 13 bases between the two germline ends. The CDR3 nucleotides read TGCAGCGCCGGGACTTCTTACTCCTACGAGCAGTACTTC. Amino acid sequence: CSAGTSYSYEQYF.

This chain joins TRBV12-3 or TRBV12-4 and TRBJ1-1; TRBD1 aligns across 9 bases. The junction had 4 bases not matched to a gene; V was cut back by 7 bases and J by 4 bases. CDR3 size: 13 residues. The CDR3 bases are TGTGCCAGCAACGGACAGGGGATCACTGAAGCTTTCTTT. Its protein product is CASNGQGITEAFF.

This clone was seen a single time. This chain connects TRBV14 to TRBJ2-1; 8 nucleotides align to TRBD1. V was pared by 3 bases and J by 13 bases, with 8 bases of the junction left unmatched. The CDR3 is 13 amino acids. Looked up from germline, CDR1 is SGHDN and CDR2 is FVKESK. The CDR3 sequence: CASSQSQGARQFF. The DNA for the CDR3 is TGTGCCAGCAGCCAGAGTCAGGGGGCGCGACAGTTCTTC.

J is TRBJ2-7 and V is TRBV13; TRBD2 matches at 7 bases. The CDR3 is made up of 15 amino acids. CDR1 and CDR2 from the germline V gene are PRHDT and FYEKMQ (reference sequence). V gave up 5 bases and J gave up 1 base; unmatched junction bases: 8. DNA for the CDR3: TGTGCCAGCAGCGGAAGGGACTACAAATCCTACGAGCAGTACTTC. This sequence encodes CASSGRDYKSYEQYF.

This chain connects TRBV3-1 (or the pseudogene TRBV3-2) to TRBJ2-3; D is unresolved. Germline V gene lookup returns CDR1 LGHDT and CDR2 YNNKEL (reference sequence). The CDR3 runs to 13 residues. V lost 0 bases, J lost 9 bases, and 10 bases lay in between. The CDR3 sequence: CASSQDLTHTQYF. Written as DNA, the CDR3 is TGTGCCAGCAGCCAAGATTTGACTCACACGCAGTATTTT.

J is TRBJ2-5 and V is TRBV15, with 9 bases identical to TRBD2. V lost 1 base and J lost 3; bases outside the gene matches: 3. Looked up from germline, CDR1 is LNHNV and CDR2 is YYDKDF (reference sequence). There are 15 residues in the CDR3. The CDR3 is CATSRGVAGEETQYF. As DNA, the CDR3 is TGTGCCACCAGCAGAGGAGTAGCGGGAGAAGAGACCCAGTACTTC.

The CDR3 reads CASSRGHPIVPTGNTIYF. The DNA of the CDR3 is TGTGCCAGTAGTAGAGGACACCCCATCGTCCCCACTGGAAACACCATATATTTT. This sequence joins TRBV19 and TRBJ1-3; maybe TRBD1 (5 bases). Between the trimmed V and J ends, which lost 4 bases and 2 bases, there was a span of 21 bases. Germline V lookup: CDR1 LNHDA, CDR2 SQIVND (reference sequence). The CDR3 runs 18 residues.

The rearrangement joins TRBV5-4 to TRBJ2-1, with 12 bases matching TRBD2. The CDR3 is made up of 15 amino acids. Looked up from germline, CDR1 is SGHNT and CDR2 is YYREEE (reference sequence). The V gene end was trimmed by 0 bases and the J gene end by 9 bases; junction bases not matched to a gene: 4. The CDR3 nucleotides read TGTGCCAGCAGCTTGGGACTAGCGGGAGTCCGTGAGCAGTTCTTC. Its translation is CASSLGLAGVREQFF.

The table lists this clone with a few counts. The DNA is omitted, as the CDR3 cannot be located on it reliably, and the CDR3 follows TCRdb's listing. The chain is built from TRBV19 and TRBJ1-1; TRBD1 reflects the table's D call only, with no check against the DNA. Germline V gives CDR1 LNHDA, CDR2 SQIVND (reference sequence). With termini counted, the CDR3 has 13 amino acids. This CDR3 reads CASTSDRVTEAFF.

The genes are TRBV12-3 or TRBV12-4 and TRBJ2-7; D is undetermined. The V gene lost 6 bases and the J gene lost 2 bases, with 11 bases spanning the gap. This CDR3 is 13 amino acids long. The CDR3 bases are TGTGCCAGCAGCCTAGACCAGACCTACGAGCAGTACTTC. It codes for CASSLDQTYEQYF.

Here the CDR3 reads CASRGGYGGELFF. The CDR3 bases are TGTGCCAGCAGAGGCGGGTACGGCGGGGAGCTGTTTTTT. The chain recombines TRBV6-5 with TRBJ2-2; weak D call: TRBD2 (5 bases). The CDR3 is 13 amino acids. Germline-derived CDR1 and CDR2 are MNHEY and SVGAGI. V lost 6 bases and J lost 7, with 12 bases in between.

This clone was picked up one time. The chain has TRBV2 and TRBJ2-3, with TRBD2 identical over 10 bases. Trimming cost V 6 bases and J 0 bases; bases outside gene matches: 6. This CDR3 is 16 amino acids long. CDR1 is SNHLY and CDR2 is FYNNEI in the germline V gene. CDR3 nucleotide sequence: TGTGCCAGCAGAAAGCGGGAGGGCCGGAGCACAGATACGCAGTATTTT. Its protein product is CASRKREGRSTDTQYF. The whole variable domain, filled in from reference TRBV2 and TRBJ2-3, reads EPEVTQTPSHQVTQMGQEVILRCVPISNHLYFYWYRQILGQKVEFLVSFYNNEISEKSEIFDDQFSVERPDGSNFTLKIRSTKLEDSAMYFCASRKREGRSTDTQYFGPGTRLTVL.

This chain uses TRBV19 with TRBJ2-1, with D perhaps TRBD1 (5 bases). Between the trimmed V and J ends, which lost 0 bases and 1 base, there was a span of 13 bases. CDR3 length: 17 residues. Germline CDR1 and CDR2: LNHDA and SQIVND (reference sequence). CDR3 in DNA: TGTGCCAGTAGTATAGATTGGCAGGGCTTATCCTACAATGAGCAGTTCTTC. This gives the protein CASSIDWQGLSYNEQFF.

This chain joins TRBV7-8 and TRBJ2-1; TRBD1 aligns across 7 bases. The CDR3 has 15 residues. V shed 5 bases and J 8 bases; nucleotides not matched to a gene: 12. Looked up from germline, CDR1 is SGHVS and CDR2 is FQNEAQ. DNA of the CDR3: TGTGCCAGCAGCCCCAAGCTAGGGGGCCACCATGAGCAGTTCTTC. Protein sequence: CASSPKLGGHHEQFF.

The J gene is TRBJ2-2, the V gene TRBV7-3, with 8 bases matching TRBD2. The CDR3 has 16 residues. Germline loops: CDR1 SGHTA, CDR2 FQGTGA. The trim removed 1 base at V and 5 bases at J, leaving 6 bases unmatched. The CDR3 region has the DNA TGTGCCAGCAGCTTAAATAGTCTAGCGGGTACCGGGGAGCTGTTTTTT. This translates into CASSLNSLAGTGELFF. The full variable domain, in which reference TRBV7-3 and TRBJ2-2 provide the parts outside the CDR3, is GAGVSQTPSNKVTEKGKYVELRCDPISGHTALYWYRQSLGQGPEFLIYFQGTGAADDSGLPNDRFFAVRPEGSVSTLKIQRTERGDSAVYLCASSLNSLAGTGELFFGEGSRLTVL.

The V call is TRBV5-5, the J call TRBJ2-7; tentative D call: TRBD2 (5 bases). The germline gives CDR1 SGHKS, CDR2 YYEKEE (reference sequence). V dropped 4 bases and J dropped 1 base, with 15 bases sitting between them. The CDR3 is made up of 15 amino acids. The CDR3 is CASSGTPGGSYEQYF. The CDR3 nucleotides are TGTGCCAGCAGCGGAACCCCTGGAGGATCCTACGAGCAGTACTTC.

The chain uses TRBV7-9 and TRBJ2-5; D is perhaps TRBD2 (5 bases). V gave up 4 bases and J gave up 5 bases, with 14 bases separating them. The germline CDR1 and CDR2 sequences are SEHNR and FQNEAQ (reference sequence). The CDR3 is 14 residues long. The CDR3 is CASSSKGVRETQYF. CDR3 coding DNA: TGTGCCAGCAGCTCGAAGGGAGTTCGGGAGACCCAGTACTTC.

J is TRBJ2-3 and V is TRBV21-1; the D call TRBD2 from the table was never checked on the DNA. TRBV21-1 is a documented pseudogene. There are 11 residues in the CDR3. CDR3 sequence: CASRGGDTQYF. The CDR3 coding sequence is TGTGCCAGCCGGGGTGGAGATACGCAGTATTTT.